The 10 T cell receptor beta chains below were found in one sample sequenced in a study of T-cell reconstitution after alpha-beta-depleted transplantation in children. Preparation of the TCRbeta library used unique molecular identifiers. TCRdb re-analysed the PCR reads in MiXCR, keeping a single row per CDR3 protein. The data show approximately 490,000 distinct CDR3 sequences, under 15% seen once. Specimen: PBMCs from the stem cell graft donor, collected from the stem cell graft. These receptor sequences come from a human donor who donated a stem cell graft to a child with combined immunodeficiency.

This clonotype occurred a few times. The chain combines TRBV5-1 with TRBJ2-7, with 8 bases that match TRBD1. CDR3 length: 14 amino acids. Unmatched junction bases numbered 2, after V lost 0 bases and J lost 3 bases. Germline CDR1 and CDR2: SGHRS and YFSETQ. CDR3: CASSLGDRHYEQYF. In DNA form, the CDR3 reads TGCGCCAGCAGCTTGGGGGACAGGCACTACGAGCAGTACTTC. The full variable domain, completed using reference TRBV5-1 and TRBJ2-7, is KAGVTQTPRYLIKTRGQQVTLSCSPISGHRSVSWYQQTPGQGLQFLFEYFSETQRNKGNFPGRFSGRQFSNSRSEMNVSTLELGDSALYLCASSLGDRHYEQYFGPGTRLTVT.

The gene calls are TRBV6-2 or TRBV6-3 and TRBJ2-7; no clear D gene. This CDR3 region has 13 residues. V lost 7 bases and J 6 bases, leaving 16 bases between the germline ends. In germline, CDR1 is MNHEY, CDR2 SVGEGT. The CDR3 sequence is CASNPDGRREQYF. The CDR3 DNA reads as TGTGCCAGCAACCCGGATGGGCGGCGCGAGCAGTACTTC.

This clonotype has just a few counts. The chain links TRBV19 to TRBJ1-1, with no clear D. The CDR3 is 14 residues long. Between the trimmed V and J ends, which lost 1 base and 1 base, there was a span of 7 bases. CDR1 and CDR2 from the germline V gene are LNHDA and SQIVND (reference sequence). As DNA, the CDR3 is TGTGCCAGTAGTATAGGGGTTGAGAACACTGAAGCTTTCTTT. Translation: CASSIGVENTEAFF. The full variable domain, with the rest looked up from reference TRBV19 and TRBJ1-1, is DGGITQSPKYLFRKEGQNVTLSCEQNLNHDAMYWYRQDPGQGLRLIYYSQIVNDFQKGDIAEGYSVSREKKESFPLTVTSAQKNPTAFYLCASSIGVENTEAFFGQGTRLTVV.

The sample holds many counts of this clonotype. The V and J genes are TRBV2 and TRBJ2-1; D is tentatively TRBD1 or TRBD2 (5 bases each). The CDR3 is 14 residues long. From germline, CDR1 is SNHLY and CDR2 FYNNEI. Trimming took off 6 bases at V and 6 bases at J, with 15 bases between the two ends. This CDR3 is CASSRRGVANEQFF. Written as DNA, the CDR3 is TGTGCCAGCAGCCGTAGAGGGGTGGCCAATGAGCAGTTCTTC.

This clonotype was observed at least ten times. This sequence joins TRBV29-1 and TRBJ2-3, with D hard to call. Germline assignment: CDR1 SQVTM and CDR2 ANQGSEA. V gave up 3 bases and J gave up 0 bases, with 13 bases separating them. The CDR3 has 15 residues. The CDR3 reads CSVDRRTSSTDTQYF. The CDR3 DNA follows: TGCAGCGTTGATCGTCGGACCTCTAGCACAGATACGCAGTATTTT.

This sequence joins TRBV27 and TRBJ2-1, with TRBD1 matching 9 bases. The V gene's germline CDR1 is MNHEY and CDR2 SMNVEV (reference sequence). The CDR3 is made up of 17 amino acids. The J segment lost 2 bases and the V segment lost 7 bases, leaving 12 bases of the junction unmatched. The CDR3 region is CASTPRITGGPYNEQFF. DNA for the CDR3: TGTGCCAGCACCCCGAGGATTACAGGGGGCCCCTACAATGAGCAGTTCTTC.

The J gene is TRBJ2-3, the V gene TRBV15, with 12 bases that match TRBD2. The CDR3 totals 15 residues. CDR1 is LNHNV, CDR2 YYDKDF, per germline (reference sequence). V dropped 3 bases and J dropped 6; count of bases not matched to a gene: 4. Here the CDR3 reads CATSSGLAGKDTQYF. The DNA of the CDR3 is TGTGCCACCAGCAGCGGACTAGCGGGAAAGGATACGCAGTATTTT.

This clonotype was observed many times. The chain is built from TRBV25-1 and TRBJ2-5; maybe TRBD2 (7 bases). The CDR3 is 13 amino acids. V gave up 8 bases and J gave up 4 bases, with 14 bases separating them. Looked up from germline, CDR1 is MGHDK and CDR2 is SYGVNS. The CDR3 DNA is TGTGCCAGCGGAGTAGGGGGGGGAGAGACCCAGTACTTC. As protein: CASGVGGGETQYF.

The chain joins TRBV6-2 or TRBV6-3 to TRBJ2-1; D remains ambiguous. The V gene lost 1 base and the J gene lost 4 bases, with 8 bases spanning the gap. The CDR3 spans 14 residues. Germline V gene sequence: CDR1 MNHEY, CDR2 SVGEGT. The CDR3 sequence is CASSYLELYNEQFF. Written as DNA, the CDR3 is TGTGCCAGCAGTTACTTAGAGCTTTACAATGAGCAGTTCTTC.

The chain recombines TRBV20-1 with TRBJ1-4; 11 bases line up with TRBD1. V lost 2 bases and J lost 0; bases outside the gene matches: 5. The CDR3 is 17 amino acids. Germline-derived CDR1 and CDR2 are DFQATT and SNEGSKA (reference sequence). The CDR3 DNA follows: TGCAGTGCTAGACGGGGACAGGGGGTCACAACTAATGAAAAACTGTTTTTT. As protein: CSARRGQGVTTNEKLFF.